This passage covers 22 T cell receptor beta chains from one sample sequenced in a study of blood T cell repertoires in COVID-19. Measured with immunoSEQ multiplex PCR; TCRdb has only the in-frame clones, and not every one. The table has 310,000 or so clones, approximately 82% seen once; the top ten hold approximately 1.2%. Sequenced: peripheral blood. These receptors all stem from a woman aged 45-60 years with acute or convalescent COVID-19.

The chain recombines TRBV11-2 with TRBJ1-2; tentative D call: TRBD1 (6 bases). This CDR3 comprises 14 residues. Per germline, CDR1 SGHAT and CDR2 FQNNGV. Trimming shortened V by 5 bases and J by 4 bases, and 14 bases separated the two germline ends. CDR3 sequence (DNA): TGTGCCAGCAGCCTCACACAGGGTTTCTATGGCTACACCTTC. Amino acid sequence: CASSLTQGFYGYTF.

The chain has TRBV7-2 and TRBJ2-5, with D perhaps TRBD1 (5 bases). Deletions cut 2 bases from V and 5 bases from J, with 12 bases between. The germline gives CDR1 SGHTA, CDR2 FQGNSA. CDR3 size: 14 residues. CDR3 coding DNA: TGTGCCAGCAGCTTAATTGGGGCCGGGGAGACCCAGTACTTC. This gives the protein CASSLIGAGETQYF.

This chain links TRBV7-2 with TRBJ2-5, with a tentative D call TRBD2 (5 bases). The germline V gene encodes CDR1 SGHTA and CDR2 FQGNSA. The CDR3 spans 13 residues. Trimming took off 2 bases at V and 5 bases at J, with 9 bases between the two ends. The CDR3 nucleotides read TGTGCCAGCAGCTTACGAGGCGGGGAGACCCAGTACTTC. Translating it yields CASSLRGGETQYF.

The V and J genes are TRBV10-3 and TRBJ2-4; the D is unclear. The CDR3 contains 16 residues. Germline V lookup: CDR1 ENHRY, CDR2 SYGVKD. Trimming took 0 bases from V and 0 from J, leaving 9 bases between them. The CDR3 DNA reads as TGTGCCATCAGTGAGTCGGCGGAGCTAGCCAAAAACATTCAGTACTTC. Protein: CAISESAELAKNIQYF.

The rearrangement uses TRBV11-2 and TRBJ1-2; no definite D call. V lost 1 base, J lost 1 base, and 13 bases lay in between. Germline V gene data show CDR1 as SGHAT and CDR2 as FQNNGV. The CDR3 length is 16 residues. The chain's CDR3 is CASSLAAPTINYGYTF. CDR3 bases: TGTGCCAGCAGCTTAGCGGCTCCCACTATTAACTATGGCTACACCTTC.

The gene calls are TRBV7-9 and TRBJ2-3; the match to TRBD2 covers 8 bases. The J segment lost 6 bases and the V segment lost 5 bases, leaving 13 bases of the junction unmatched. This CDR3 is 16 amino acids long. Germline V gene data show CDR1 as SEHNR and CDR2 as FQNEAQ (reference sequence). In DNA, the CDR3 is TGTGCCAGCAGCCAAGGGCTGACTAGCGAACCCGATACGCAGTATTTT. Residues: CASSQGLTSEPDTQYF.

The chain combines TRBV7-8 with TRBJ1-2; TRBD1 matches at 10 bases. Trimming took 7 bases from V and 3 from J; bases not matched to a gene: 14. CDR1 is SGHVS, CDR2 FQNEAQ, per germline. There are 17 residues in the CDR3. The CDR3 coding sequence is TGTGCCAGCACGCCCGGCTTTGCCGGGACAGGGGACTATGGCTACACCTTC. It translates to CASTPGFAGTGDYGYTF.

Here the CDR3 DNA reads TGTGCCAGCAGCCCGGGACAGGGGAGGAAAAAACTGTTTTTT. It yields the protein CASSPGQGRKKLFF. This chain links TRBV27 with TRBJ1-4, with TRBD1 matching over 10 bases. V lost 6 bases and J lost 9; bases outside the gene matches: 7. The CDR3 spans 14 residues. Germline CDR1 MNHEY, CDR2 SMNVEV (reference sequence).

V is TRBV7-2 and J is TRBJ2-3; TRBD1 aligns across 7 bases. Per the germline V gene, CDR1 is SGHTA and CDR2 is FQGNSA. V lost 1 base, J lost 2 bases, and 3 bases stayed unmatched. The CDR3 totals 15 residues. This chain's CDR3 is CASSLVGQLTDTQYF. The CDR3 DNA is TGTGCCAGCAGCTTAGTGGGACAGCTCACAGATACGCAGTATTTT. The full variable domain, with the rest looked up from reference TRBV7-2 and TRBJ2-3, is GAGVSQSPSNKVTEKGKDVELRCDPISGHTALYWYRQSLGQGLEFLIYFQGNSAPDKSGLPSDRFSAERTGGSVSTLTIQRTQQEDSAVYLCASSLVGQLTDTQYFGPGTRLTVL.

This chain joins TRBV30 and TRBJ1-6; 7 bases map to TRBD1. V dropped 5 bases and J dropped 10; count of bases not matched to a gene: 11. The CDR3 has 14 residues. Germline values: CDR1 GTSNPN, CDR2 SVGIG (reference sequence). CDR3 residues: CAWVAGTAVSPLHF. CDR3 nucleotide sequence: TGTGCCTGGGTGGCCGGGACAGCTGTCTCACCCCTCCACTTT. The variable domain in full, with the rest retrieved from reference TRBV30 and TRBJ1-6, is SQTIHQWPATLVQPVGSPLSLECTVEGTSNPNLYWYRQAAGRGLQLLFYSVGIGQISSEVPQNLSASRPQDRQFILSSKKLLLSDSGFYLCAWVAGTAVSPLHFGNGTRLTVT.

This sequence joins TRBV10-3 and TRBJ2-3, with 7 nucleotides matching TRBD1. CDR3 length equals 14 residues. Per germline, CDR1 ENHRY and CDR2 SYGVKD. V shed 0 bases, J shed 6 bases, and the junction held 3 bases outside the gene matches. CDR3 sequence reads: CAISESGQQDTQYF. The CDR3 region has the DNA TGTGCCATCAGTGAGTCGGGACAGCAGGATACGCAGTATTTT.

The CDR3 is CASSYGTTVGNSPLHF. DNA of the CDR3: TGTGCCAGCAGCTATGGGACTACAGTCGGTAATTCACCCCTCCACTTT. The chain uses TRBV6-6 and TRBJ1-6; a possible D gene is TRBD1 (5 bases). Germline-derived CDR1 and CDR2 are MNHNY and SVGAGI (reference sequence). The CDR3 loop spans 16 amino acids. Trimming cost V 6 bases and J 6 bases, with 18 bases left between them.

The rearrangement joins TRBV25-1 to TRBJ1-2; D call uncertain. The V end lost 6 bases, the J end lost 8 bases, and 13 bases lay between the germline ends. The CDR3 runs to 12 residues. Germline CDR1 is MGHDK and CDR2 is SYGVNS. CDR3 residues: CASRDSVVGYTF. The DNA of the CDR3 is TGTGCCAGCAGGGACTCAGTAGTAGGCTACACCTTC.

The chain carries TRBV29-1 and TRBJ1-2; TRBD1 might be the D (5 bases). CDR1 and CDR2 (germline): SQVTM, ANQGSEA. CDR3 length: 15 residues. V lost 4 bases and J 2 bases, leaving 17 bases between the germline ends. The CDR3 bases are TGCAGCGTTGTGGGCCCCGGGGGAGCGAACTATGGCTACACCTTC. Translating it yields CSVVGPGGANYGYTF.

The chain couples TRBV6-5 to TRBJ1-2, with TRBD1 matching over 8 bases. The CDR3 contains 15 residues. The germline V gene has CDR1 MNHEY and CDR2 SVGAGI. The V gene end was trimmed by 0 bases and the J gene end by 4 bases; junction bases not matched to a gene: 4. The CDR3 region has the DNA TGTGCCAGCAGTTACTCGGGACAGGAGAGCTATGGCTACACCTTC. Protein product: CASSYSGQESYGYTF.

This clone was recorded once. Other DNA variants within this sample encode the same CDR3. The chain links TRBV18 to TRBJ1-5, with 10 bases lining up with TRBD1. CDR1 KGHSH and CDR2 LQKENI come from the germline V gene. The CDR3 is 14 residues long. The V gene end was trimmed by 5 bases and the J gene end by 2 bases; junction bases not matched to a gene: 0. The CDR3 protein is CASSGQGGNQPQHF. In DNA, the CDR3 is TGTGCCAGCTCAGGACAGGGGGGCAATCAGCCCCAGCATTTT.

Concerning this clone: Other nucleotide sequences from this sample produce the same CDR3. The chain carries TRBV7-8 and TRBJ2-1; 8 bases align to TRBD2. The V segment lost 1 base and the J segment 5 bases; nucleotides outside the gene matches: 4. Germline CDR1 reads SGHVS; CDR2 reads FQNEAQ. This CDR3 has 15 amino acids. The chain's CDR3 is CASSLGLAGNNEQFF. Written as DNA, the CDR3 is TGTGCCAGCAGCTTAGGATTAGCGGGAAACAATGAGCAGTTCTTC. The whole variable domain, filled in from reference TRBV7-8 and TRBJ2-1, reads GAGVSQSPRYKVAKRGQDVALRCDPISGHVSLFWYQQALGQGPEFLTYFQNEAQLDKSGLPSDRFFAERPEGSVSTLKIQRTQQEDSAVYLCASSLGLAGNNEQFFGPGTRLTVL.

This clone was counted between two and nine times. The CDR3 DNA sequence: TGTGCCAGTTCCCTAGAATCTGGAAACACCATATATTTT. This encodes CASSLESGNTIYF. The chain uses TRBV6-5 and TRBJ1-3; D ambiguous. The CDR3 runs to 13 residues. The V and J ends lost 9 bases and 1 base respectively, with 10 bases between them. Germline V gene data show CDR1 as MNHEY and CDR2 as SVGAGI.

There are a few counts of this clone. The chain recombines TRBV7-9 with TRBJ1-1; possible D gene TRBD1, 5 bases. This CDR3 is built from 17 residues. The germline V gene encodes CDR1 SEHNR and CDR2 FQNEAQ (reference sequence). V lost 2 bases, J lost 5 bases, and 21 bases lay in between. CDR3 residues: CASSLFDWRGLRTEAFF. The CDR3 DNA sequence: TGTGCCAGCAGCTTATTTGATTGGAGGGGCCTAAGGACTGAAGCTTTCTTT.

The V call is TRBV28, the J call TRBJ1-6; 7 bases align to TRBD1. V shed 6 bases and J 7 bases; nucleotides not matched to a gene: 9. From germline, CDR1 is MDHEN and CDR2 SYDVKM. The CDR3 length is 15 residues. In DNA, the CDR3 is TGTGCCAGCAGGACTCCAGGGGGGCGGAATTCACCCCTCCACTTT. Encoded protein: CASRTPGGRNSPLHF. The full variable domain, with the rest looked up from reference TRBV28 and TRBJ1-6, is DVKVTQSSRYLVKRTGEKVFLECVQDMDHENMFWYRQDPGLGLRLIYFSYDVKMKEKGDIPEGYSVSREKKERFSLILESASTNQTSMYLCASRTPGGRNSPLHFGNGTRLTVT.

The table lists this clone with many counts. The chain is built from TRBV10-3 and TRBJ2-7; perhaps TRBD1 as D (5 bases). This CDR3 comprises 12 residues. Germline loops: CDR1 ENHRY, CDR2 SYGVKD. Trimming stripped 3 bases from V and 5 bases from J, with 8 bases between. The CDR3 is CAISDKGNEQYF. The DNA of the CDR3 is TGTGCCATCAGTGACAAGGGGAACGAGCAGTACTTC.

The V and J genes are TRBV25-1 and TRBJ1-5; 7 bases are shared with TRBD1. CDR3 length: 16 residues. Trimming cost V 1 base and J 2 bases; bases outside gene matches: 5. The V gene's germline CDR1 is MGHDK and CDR2 SYGVNS. The DNA of the CDR3 is TGTGCCAGCAGTGAATCAGCAGGGGGAGGCAATCAGCCCCAGCATTTT. It translates to CASSESAGGGNQPQHF. Using reference TRBV25-1 and TRBJ1-5 for the parts outside the CDR3, the full variable domain is EADIYQTPRYLVIGTGKKITLECSQTMGHDKMYWYQQDPGMELHLIHYSYGVNSTEKGDLSSESTVSRIRTEHFPLTLESARPSHTSQYLCASSESAGGGNQPQHFGDGTRLSIL.